What follows describes a single T cell receptor beta chain. Antigen: not known. The record originates from a study of blood T cells in healthy people across ages. Primers used in a second PCR of roughly 7 to 11 cycles were a sample-barcoded 5' primer and a J-beta primer mix. Each CDR3 protein is one row after TCRdb ran MiXCR on the 5' RACE reads. The sample yields approximately 780,000 distinct CDR3 sequences, roughly 24% seen once. Germline CDR1 reads SQVTM; CDR2 reads ANQGSEA. V trimming: 5 bases; J trimming: 3 bases; junction bases outside the gene matches: 3. The CDR3 covers 12 residues. Findings and limits, study-wide: Unknown CMV status may confound age-related changes in expanded clones.

These sequences were also reported in another study, on T cells of mothers and their children.

Sample: blood. The V gene is TRBV29-1, the J gene TRBJ2-7, with 8 bases identical to TRBD1. This clonotype was obtained from a boy younger than 18 in good health. The DNA for the CDR3 is TGCAGCGTTTCCGGACAGGGCTACGAGCAGTACTTC. It yields the protein CSVSGQGYEQYF.